What follows are 20 T cell receptor beta chains derived from one specimen sequenced in a study of blood T cell repertoires in COVID-19 (dated by TCRdb to about 2020). The library relied on the immunoSEQ multiplex PCR assay. The table comes from immuneACCESS by way of TCRdb, which keeps in-frame sequences with V and J called. Part of the clones is missing from these tables; in studies checked, under half for an unresolved V gene and the rest for unknown reasons. The sample includes fewer than 300,000 clones, with 65% to 90% observed a single time. More than 10% of the sample rests with the top ten. The sequenced sample was peripheral blood. All receptors come from a human donor in a cohort sampled during active COVID-19.

The gene calls are TRBV6-5 and TRBJ2-1, with D possibly TRBD1 on 6 matching bases. The CDR3 loop spans 15 amino acids. Germline CDR1 MNHEY, CDR2 SVGAGI. Trimming took 5 bases from V and 5 from J, leaving 16 bases between them. CDR3 residues: CASSPQGIGNNEQFF. CDR3 DNA sequence: TGTGCCAGCAGTCCCCAGGGGATAGGAAACAATGAGCAGTTCTTC.

This chain links TRBV7-2 with TRBJ1-2; D remains unclear. CDR1 and CDR2 (germline): SGHTA, FQGNSA. This CDR3 is built from 14 residues. V lost 1 base and J lost 4, with 10 bases in between. The CDR3: CASSLDGVAYGYTF. The CDR3 nucleotides read TGTGCCAGCAGCTTAGACGGGGTGGCCTATGGCTACACCTTC. The full variable domain, completed using reference TRBV7-2 and TRBJ1-2, is GAGVSQSPSNKVTEKGKDVELRCDPISGHTALYWYRQSLGQGLEFLIYFQGNSAPDKSGLPSDRFSAERTGGSVSTLTIQRTQQEDSAVYLCASSLDGVAYGYTFGSGTRLTVV.

As DNA, the CDR3 is TGTGCCAGCAGTTTAAGGGGGAGGGGATTTAGGACGGAGACCCAGTACTTC. This sequence encodes CASSLRGRGFRTETQYF. V and J are TRBV27 and TRBJ2-5; D might be TRBD2 (7 bases). The V gene's germline CDR1 is MNHEY and CDR2 SMNVEV (reference sequence). This CDR3 region has 17 residues. V was trimmed by 2 bases and J by 5 bases, leaving 21 bases between them.

The rearrangement joins TRBV7-2 to TRBJ1-1, with a weak D call TRBD1 (5 bases). V was shortened by 1 base and J by 2 bases, with 20 bases between the two germline ends. The CDR3 runs 18 residues. From germline, CDR1 is SGHTA and CDR2 FQGNSA. The CDR3 reads CASSLEGFFRGENTEAFF. CDR3 bases: TGTGCCAGCAGCTTAGAGGGCTTTTTCCGGGGGGAAAACACTGAAGCTTTCTTT.

This clone was counted once. The chain links TRBV9 to TRBJ2-2; 12 positions agree with TRBD2. J gave up 5 bases and V 4 bases, and 6 bases lay outside the gene matches. This CDR3 region has 16 residues. Germline V gives CDR1 SGDLS, CDR2 YYNGEE. CDR3 coding DNA: TGTGCCAGCAGCTCCAGACTAGCGGGAGATACCGGGGAGCTGTTTTTT. The encoded protein is CASSSRLAGDTGELFF.

The chain is built from TRBV19 and TRBJ1-5; 9 nucleotides line up with TRBD1. V gave up 4 bases and J gave up 4 bases; unmatched junction bases: 5. Per germline, CDR1 LNHDA and CDR2 SQIVND (reference sequence). The CDR3 runs 15 residues. The chain's CDR3 is CASSRDRAANQPQHF. In nucleotides, the CDR3 is TGTGCCAGTAGTAGGGACAGGGCCGCAAATCAGCCCCAGCATTTT.

The rearrangement links TRBV19 to TRBJ1-1; 7 positions match TRBD1. The CDR3 runs 16 residues. Germline lookup yields CDR1 LNHDA and CDR2 SQIVND (reference sequence). J lost 4 bases, V lost 3 bases, and 11 bases had no gene match. The CDR3 DNA is TGTGCCAGTAGTATGGGTAACAGGGGAATTGGCACTGAAGCTTTCTTT. Amino acid sequence: CASSMGNRGIGTEAFF.

The chain recombines TRBV2 with TRBJ2-1, with no clear D. V was trimmed by 2 bases and J by 15 bases, leaving 8 bases between them. Germline V gene sequence: CDR1 SNHLY, CDR2 FYNNEI. The CDR3 contains 10 residues. The CDR3: CASSELVPFF. The DNA of the CDR3 is TGTGCCAGCAGTGAACTCGTCCCGTTCTTC.

The chain links TRBV5-6 to TRBJ2-2, with 9 bases identical to TRBD1. With V trimmed by 2 bases and J by 3 bases, 5 bases remained unmatched. The length of the CDR3 is 16 residues. The germline V gene has CDR1 SGHDT and CDR2 YYEEEE. The CDR3 DNA is TGTGCCAGCAGCTTTATGGGACAGGGTCACACCGGGGAGCTGTTTTTT. Its translation: CASSFMGQGHTGELFF.

In its sample, this clone was seen once. The rearrangement links TRBV12-3 or TRBV12-4 to TRBJ2-1, with 7 bases that match TRBD1. Trimming at V came to 1 base and at J to 10 bases, leaving 4 bases not matched to a gene. This CDR3 has 13 amino acids. The chain's CDR3 is CASSLGDSREQFF. The CDR3 DNA follows: TGTGCCAGCAGTTTAGGGGACAGTAGGGAGCAGTTCTTC.

The chain links TRBV5-6 to TRBJ1-1; D perhaps matches TRBD1 (5 bases). This CDR3 region has 14 residues. V gave up 7 bases and J gave up 12 bases, with 25 bases separating them. Germline CDR1 SGHDT, CDR2 YYEEEE. CDR3 amino acids: CASVKQRQLPLSFF. The CDR3, as DNA: TGTGCCAGCGTCAAACAAAGACAGCTGCCGCTGTCTTTCTTT. The full variable domain, rest sourced from reference TRBV5-6 and TRBJ1-1, is DAGVTQSPTHLIKTRGQQVTLRCSPKSGHDTVSWYQQALGQGPQFIFQYYEEEERQRGNFPDRFSGHQFPNYSSELNVNALLLGDSALYLCASVKQRQLPLSFFGQGTRLTVV.

The rearrangement uses TRBV12-5 and TRBJ2-3, with TRBD2 identical over 9 bases. V shed 3 bases and J 0 bases; nucleotides not matched to a gene: 19. The germline CDR1 and CDR2 sequences are LGHNT and FRNRAP. The CDR3 runs 21 residues. CDR3 region: CASGFVWSGLAGSPSTDTQYF. The DNA of the CDR3 is TGTGCTAGTGGTTTTGTGTGGTCCGGGCTAGCGGGAAGCCCTAGCACAGATACGCAGTATTTT.

The chain recombines TRBV11-2 with TRBJ1-2; the D gene is possibly TRBD1 (5 bases). CDR1 is SGHAT and CDR2 is FQNNGV in the germline V gene. The CDR3 has 16 amino acids. V was pared by 3 bases and J by 8 bases, with 22 bases between. CDR3 amino acids: CASSFGQGAYSGGYTF. DNA of the CDR3: TGTGCCAGCAGCTTCGGGCAGGGTGCCTATTCTGGCGGCTACACCTTC. Full variable domain (missing parts from reference TRBV11-2 and TRBJ1-2): EAGVAQSPRYKIIEKRQSVAFWCNPISGHATLYWYQQILGQGPKLLIQFQNNGVVDDSQLPKDRFSAERLKGVDSTLKIQPAKLEDSAVYLCASSFGQGAYSGGYTFGSGTRLTVV.

V and J are TRBV9 and TRBJ1-1, with a possible D match to TRBD1 (6 bases). Trimming left V 4 bases short and J 1 base short, with 11 bases between. Germline CDR1 is SGDLS and CDR2 is YYNGEE. CDR3 length equals 14 residues. In DNA, the CDR3 is TGTGCCAGCAGCACTGGACAGCCGAACACTGAAGCTTTCTTT. Translating gives CASSTGQPNTEAFF.

This clone was counted a few times. CDR3 sequence (DNA): TGTGCCAGTAGTAAGAGGGGGGGCTCAGGGGGCGCGAACACTGAAGCTTTCTTT. Protein product: CASSKRGGSGGANTEAFF. The V gene is TRBV19, the J gene TRBJ1-1, with TRBD1 matching 8 bases. The trim removed 4 bases at V and 1 base at J, leaving 14 bases unmatched. Germline-derived CDR1 and CDR2 are LNHDA and SQIVND (reference sequence). The CDR3 is 18 residues long.

The chain is built from TRBV15 and TRBJ2-2, with 7 bases matching TRBD2. The trim removed 4 bases at V and 6 bases at J, leaving 11 bases unmatched. Per the germline V gene, CDR1 is LNHNV and CDR2 is YYDKDF (reference sequence). CDR3 length equals 16 residues. In DNA, the CDR3 is TGTGCCACCAGCATTTACGGACTAGTGGCCGCCGGGGAGCTGTTTTTT. It encodes CATSIYGLVAAGELFF.

The chain combines TRBV5-1 with TRBJ1-1; 7 bases fit TRBD1. Trimming cost V 0 bases and J 3 bases; bases outside gene matches: 2. The CDR3 runs 14 residues. Germline V gene lookup returns CDR1 SGHRS and CDR2 YFSETQ. The chain's CDR3 is CASSLGQGYTEAFF. CDR3 bases: TGCGCCAGCAGCTTGGGACAGGGATACACTGAAGCTTTCTTT.

The chain combines TRBV3-1 (or the pseudogene TRBV3-2) with TRBJ2-3; D is unresolved. The CDR3 has 14 residues. V was trimmed by 7 bases and J by 1 base, leaving 12 bases between them. Per the germline V gene, CDR1 is LGHDT and CDR2 is YNNKEL (reference sequence). The CDR3, as DNA: TGTGCCAGCAACAACGTGGGCGGCACAGATACGCAGTATTTT. Translated: CASNNVGGTDTQYF.

This clone was picked up one time. The genes are TRBV15 and TRBJ1-3; 9 bases agree with TRBD1. The CDR3 loop spans 18 amino acids. V was pared by 0 bases and J by 3 bases, with 9 bases of the junction left unmatched. Germline-derived CDR1 and CDR2 are LNHNV and YYDKDF (reference sequence). The DNA of the CDR3 is TGTGCCACCAGCAGAGATAGGCGGACAGGGGTCCTTGGAAACACCATATATTTT. It encodes CATSRDRRTGVLGNTIYF.

This chain joins TRBV9 and TRBJ2-1; 7 positions agree with TRBD2. The CDR3 length is 15 residues. The V gene's germline CDR1 is SGDLS and CDR2 YYNGEE. V gave up 4 bases and J gave up 3 bases; unmatched junction bases: 7. The DNA for the CDR3 is TGTGCCAGCAGCTTGCGGGAGTCAAACTACAATGAGCAGTTCTTC. This gives the protein CASSLRESNYNEQFF.